The T cell receptor beta chain under discussion was sequenced for a study of CXCR3-negative and CXCR3-positive naive CD8 T cells. Across the study: The libraries yielded about 135 million TRB reads, about 1.5 +/- 0.3 million each.

The CDR3 extends over 14 amino acids. The V gene's germline CDR1 is DFQATT and CDR2 SNEGSKA (reference sequence). Regarding the study as a whole: Naive subsets displayed similar surface CD5, and TCR strength was inferred from TRB CDR3 properties. TRB CDR3s were more hydrophobic in CXCR3-positive than in CXCR3-negative naive cells.

The libraries of TRB cDNA were constructed through 5' RACE using UMI labels. TCRdb reprocessed the 5' RACE reads, keeping one entry per CDR3 protein, no DNA. This listing includes around 3,000 distinct CDR3 sequences. Its frequency marks this clonotype as medium-sized. Its antigen is still unknown. J is TRBJ2-7 and V is TRBV20-1; no DNA is available, so the TRBD1 call from TCRdb remains unchecked. Sequencing used naive CXCR3+ CD8+ T cells from blood. Subset reported: CD45RO-CCR7+CD27+CD95- naive CD8+ T cells expressing CXCR3 (TNR3+). This sequence originates from a human donor in good health. Some clones in this sample may be carry-over from other donors' samples. The CDR3 is CSASPPIYGNEQYF.